This is a list of T cell receptor beta chains from one sample in a study of T cell repertoires in cytomegalovirus infection. TCRdb reanalysed the reads using MiXCR and keeps one entry per CDR3 protein. The sample contains tens of thousands of distinct CDR3 sequences, approximately 22% of which appear only once. These receptors have no known antigen. The sample was PBMCs, sequenced either directly or after in vitro stimulation (not recorded which). The receptors stem from a human donor in good health (CMV status not recorded). Some clones in this sample may be carry-over from other donors' samples. CDR3s include the opening cysteine and the closing phenylalanine or tryptophan. A D gene is named only where the DNA matches it firmly. The size entry is marked missing in some rows and otherwise reads once, few, many or a size class.

V: TRBV7-2
D: NA
size: many
J: TRBJ2-5
DNA: TGTGCCAGCAGCTCGCGAGCAGGGTGGGAGACCCAGTACTTC
CDR3: CASSSRAGWETQYF

V: TRBV5-1
D: TRBD1
size: many
J: TRBJ1-2
DNA: TGCGCCAGCAGCCTTGGACAGGGCTTATATGGCTACACCTTC
CDR3: CASSLGQGLYGYTF

V: TRBV7-9
D: TRBD2
size: NA
J: TRBJ2-5
DNA: TGTGCCAGCAGCAGGAAGCGGGGATGGGAGACCCAGTACTTC
CDR3: CASSRKRGWETQYF

V: TRBV20-1
D: TRBD2
size: NA
J: TRBJ2-3
DNA: TGCAGTGCCTCCGGGACTAGCGGGAGAAGGATAGATACGCAGTATTTT
CDR3: CSASGTSGRRIDTQYF

V: TRBV6-1
D: NA
size: many
J: TRBJ1-5
DNA: TGTGCCAGCACTGAAGGGGCGGAGGGGCCCCAGCATTTT
CDR3: CASTEGAEGPQHF

V: TRBV12-3/TRBV12-4
D: TRBD2
size: few
J: TRBJ2-2
DNA: TGTGCCAGCAGTTTAATCCCTAGCGGGGTTGGTGGCGGGGAGCTGTTTTTT
CDR3: CASSLIPSGVGGGELFF

V: TRBV7-9
D: TRBD1
size: many
J: TRBJ2-1
DNA: TGTGCTTCGACAGGGGGCAGTGGTAATGAGCAGTTCTTC
CDR3: CASTGGSGNEQFF

V: TRBV7-9
D: TRBD1
size: few
J: TRBJ2-7
DNA: TGTGCCAGCAGCTTTACTGACAGGGTCTACGAGCAGTACTTC
CDR3: CASSFTDRVYEQYF

V: TRBV4-1
D: TRBD2
size: NA
J: TRBJ2-2
DNA: TGCGCCAGCAGCCCAACTGGACTAGCGAACACCGGGGAGCTGTTTTTT
CDR3: CASSPTGLANTGELFF

V: TRBV27
D: NA
size: few
J: TRBJ2-3
DNA: TGTGCCAGCAGTTTTAATACGGGCGCAGATACGCAGTATTTT
CDR3: CASSFNTGADTQYF

V: TRBV11-2
D: NA
size: many
J: TRBJ2-3
DNA: TGTGCCAGCAGCCTAGGGGGGCGGATGTCCACAGATACGCAGTATTTT
CDR3: CASSLGGRMSTDTQYF

V: TRBV6-2/TRBV6-3
D: NA
size: NA
J: TRBJ1-4
DNA: TGTGCCAGCGGACCGGGGCTAGAGAGCGAAAAACTGTTTTTT
CDR3: CASGPGLESEKLFF

V: TRBV10-3
D: NA
size: NA
J: TRBJ2-1
DNA: TGTGCCATCAGGGACCGGACCCATGAGCAGTTCTTC
CDR3: CAIRDRTHEQFF

V: TRBV7-2
D: TRBD1
size: few
J: TRBJ2-7
DNA: TGTGCCAGCAGCTCTTACAGGGGTATCTTCTACGAGCAGTACTTC
CDR3: CASSSYRGIFYEQYF

V: TRBV7-8
D: NA
size: many
J: TRBJ2-1
DNA: TGTGCCAGCAGCCCGGACTTCCGGGGAGTACGGGAGCAGTTCTTC
CDR3: CASSPDFRGVREQFF

V: TRBV19
D: TRBD2
size: many
J: TRBJ2-7
DNA: TGTGCCAGTCCTGGACTAGCGGGGGTATACGAGCAGTACTTC
CDR3: CASPGLAGVYEQYF

V: TRBV7-2
D: NA
size: many
J: TRBJ2-1
DNA: TGTGCCAGCAGCTTCGTGGTGGGCGCGGGGAATGAGCAGTTCTTC
CDR3: CASSFVVGAGNEQFF

V: TRBV10-2
D: TRBD1
size: few
J: TRBJ1-1
DNA: TGCGCCAGCAGGGATGGGACAGATTACACTGAAGCTTTCTTT
CDR3: CASRDGTDYTEAFF

V: TRBV15
D: NA
size: NA
J: TRBJ2-3
DNA: TGTGCCACCAGCAGAGGGTTAGTCCGCACAGATACGCAGTATTTT
CDR3: CATSRGLVRTDTQYF

V: TRBV12-3/TRBV12-4
D: NA
size: few
J: TRBJ1-1
DNA: TGTGCCAGCAGTTTTAGCGAGAACACTGAAGCTTTCTTT
CDR3: CASSFSENTEAFF

V: TRBV6-2/TRBV6-3
D: NA
size: few
J: TRBJ2-5
DNA: TGTGCCAGCAGTCCTCGGACAGTCCAAGAGACCCAGTACTTC
CDR3: CASSPRTVQETQYF

V: TRBV19
D: TRBD1
size: few
J: TRBJ1-5
DNA: TGTGCCAGTAGTCCCTGGGACAGGGGCAATCAGCCCCAGCATTTT
CDR3: CASSPWDRGNQPQHF

V: TRBV11-2
D: TRBD1
size: NA
J: TRBJ2-7
DNA: TGTGCCAGCAGCTCCGTGACAGGGTACCACGAGCAGTACTTC
CDR3: CASSSVTGYHEQYF

V: TRBV11-2
D: NA
size: few
J: TRBJ2-1
DNA: TGTGCCAGCAGCTTAAAGCCGAGATCCGGCCTCAATGAGCAGTTCTTC
CDR3: CASSLKPRSGLNEQFF

V: TRBV11-2
D: NA
size: many
J: TRBJ1-6
DNA: TGTGCCAGCAGCTTAGGGCCCAGACAACCCCTCCACTTT
CDR3: CASSLGPRQPLHF

V: TRBV6-5
D: NA
size: many
J: TRBJ2-1
DNA: TGTGCCAGCAGTTACGGAGAGTTGGAGGGGGGTGAGCAGTTCTTC
CDR3: CASSYGELEGGEQFF

V: TRBV20-1
D: NA
size: few
J: TRBJ1-1
DNA: TGCAGTGCTAGAGCGGCCCGGGGGGCGGGAAAGTCTGAAGCTTTCTTT
CDR3: CSARAARGAGKSEAFF